Listed below are T cell receptor beta chains from one sample, sequenced in a study of cytomegalovirus exposure and HLA in healthy donors. TCRdb's copy holds only in-frame clones and misses some; the assay was immunoSEQ multiplex PCR. The table records approximately 180,000 clones, 60% to 85% of them present only once. Sequences were obtained from PBMCs. These receptors were obtained from a male donor in good health and CMV-seronegative. Both conserved end residues are part of each CDR3. D genes are given only for firm matches. Part of the rows lack a size; the others show once, few, many or a class for expanded clones.

D gene: -
J gene: TRBJ2-7
V gene: TRBV6-5
clone size: -
CDR3 DNA: TGTGCCAGCAGTTACGACAGACAATACGAGCAGTACTTC
CDR3 protein: CASSYDRQYEQYF

D gene: TRBD2
J gene: TRBJ2-3
V gene: TRBV12-5
clone size: -
CDR3 DNA: TGTGCTAGTGGTTTGGCCCGGGAGAGCGGGGGACCTCTAAGCACAGATACGCAGTATTTT
CDR3 protein: CASGLARESGGPLSTDTQYF

D gene: TRBD1
J gene: TRBJ2-7
V gene: TRBV27
clone size: few
CDR3 DNA: TGTGCCAGCAGTGCCGGGACAGAGTACGAGCAGTACTTC
CDR3 protein: CASSAGTEYEQYF

D gene: TRBD2
J gene: TRBJ2-3
V gene: TRBV19
clone size: -
CDR3 DNA: TGTGCCAGTAGACCAAAACTAGCGCGATACACAGATACGCAGTATTTT
CDR3 protein: CASRPKLARYTDTQYF

D gene: -
J gene: TRBJ2-7
V gene: TRBV7-9
clone size: few
CDR3 DNA: TGTTCCAGCAGTTACTCCTACGAGCAGTACTTC
CDR3 protein: CSSSYSYEQYF

D gene: TRBD2
J gene: TRBJ2-7
V gene: TRBV6-1
clone size: -
CDR3 DNA: TGTGCCAGCGGCCAAGCGGGGGGGCCCCCAGAGCAGTACTTC
CDR3 protein: CASGQAGGPPEQYF

D gene: -
J gene: TRBJ1-3
V gene: TRBV6-5
clone size: -
CDR3 DNA: TGTGCCAGCAGCCTGACAGTGCGCTCTGGAAACACCATATATTTT
CDR3 protein: CASSLTVRSGNTIYF

D gene: -
J gene: TRBJ1-5
V gene: TRBV7-2
clone size: -
CDR3 DNA: TGTGCCAGCAGCTTAGGAGGAGGATCTCCCAATCAGCCCCAGCATTTT
CDR3 protein: CASSLGGGSPNQPQHF

D gene: TRBD1
J gene: TRBJ1-5
V gene: TRBV11-2
clone size: few
CDR3 DNA: TGTGCCAGCAGCCCGACAGGGGGCAATCAGCCCCAGCATTTT
CDR3 protein: CASSPTGGNQPQHF

D gene: TRBD1
J gene: TRBJ1-2
V gene: TRBV6-5
clone size: -
CDR3 DNA: TGTGCCAGCACACTGACAGGGAACTATGGCTACACCTTC
CDR3 protein: CASTLTGNYGYTF

D gene: -
J gene: TRBJ2-3
V gene: TRBV19
clone size: -
CDR3 DNA: TGTGCCAGTAGTATCCGTCTTTCAGGGTCCACAGATACGCAGTATTTT
CDR3 protein: CASSIRLSGSTDTQYF

D gene: -
J gene: TRBJ1-2
V gene: TRBV7-2
clone size: -
CDR3 DNA: TGTGCCAGCAGCTTACAACGTAGCACTAACTATGGCTACACCTTC
CDR3 protein: CASSLQRSTNYGYTF

D gene: -
J gene: TRBJ1-2
V gene: TRBV2
clone size: -
CDR3 DNA: TGTGCCAGCAGTGGCCAGACCCCCGGGGGCTATGGCTACACCTTC
CDR3 protein: CASSGQTPGGYGYTF

D gene: -
J gene: TRBJ2-1
V gene: TRBV30
clone size: -
CDR3 DNA: TGTGCCTGGAAAGCCCCGAGCTCCTACAATGAGCAGTTCTTC
CDR3 protein: CAWKAPSSYNEQFF

D gene: TRBD1
J gene: TRBJ2-5
V gene: TRBV2
clone size: -
CDR3 DNA: TGTGCCATCCAGGGGGATCGGGAGACCCAGTACTTC
CDR3 protein: CAIQGDRETQYF

D gene: TRBD2
J gene: TRBJ2-5
V gene: TRBV7-2
clone size: -
CDR3 DNA: TGTGCCAGCAGCGTTCGGGCTAGCGGGAGTCGGGAGACCCAGTACTTC
CDR3 protein: CASSVRASGSRETQYF

D gene: -
J gene: TRBJ2-7
V gene: TRBV28
clone size: once
CDR3 DNA: TGTGCCAGCAGTGGAGGGCCTTTGCCCTACGAGCAGTACTTC
CDR3 protein: CASSGGPLPYEQYF

D gene: TRBD1
J gene: TRBJ2-7
V gene: TRBV6-5
clone size: -
CDR3 DNA: TGTGCCAGCAGACTCCGGGACAGAACCTACGAGCAGTACTTC
CDR3 protein: CASRLRDRTYEQYF

D gene: -
J gene: TRBJ1-2
V gene: TRBV6-4
clone size: -
CDR3 DNA: TGTGCCACCCCAGGGTGCTATGGCTACACCTTC
CDR3 protein: CATPGCYGYTF

D gene: -
J gene: TRBJ1-6
V gene: TRBV5-1
clone size: -
CDR3 DNA: TGCGCCAGCAGCCCCTATGGTTCTACTGACTCCTATAATTCACCCCTCCACTTT
CDR3 protein: CASSPYGSTDSYNSPLHF

D gene: TRBD2
J gene: TRBJ2-1
V gene: TRBV10-3
clone size: -
CDR3 DNA: TGTGCCATCAGTGGTCGGACTAGCGGGAAGGGATCCTACAATGAGCAGTTCTTC
CDR3 protein: CAISGRTSGKGSYNEQFF

D gene: -
J gene: TRBJ2-2
V gene: TRBV5-1
clone size: -
CDR3 DNA: TGCGCCAGCAGCTTGGCAGGTCCCAGCACCGGGGAGCTGTTTTTT
CDR3 protein: CASSLAGPSTGELFF

D gene: -
J gene: TRBJ1-5
V gene: TRBV7-9
clone size: -
CDR3 DNA: TGTGCCAGCAGCCTGCGGGACCACCGCCGGGGGATCCAGCCCCAGCATTTT
CDR3 protein: CASSLRDHRRGIQPQHF

D gene: -
J gene: TRBJ1-2
V gene: TRBV6-5
clone size: -
CDR3 DNA: TGTGCCAGCAGTTACGTTCCTCAGGGCGACTATGGCTACACCTTC
CDR3 protein: CASSYVPQGDYGYTF

D gene: -
J gene: TRBJ1-2
V gene: TRBV29-1
clone size: -
CDR3 DNA: TGCAGCGTTGGGGGACTCTATGGCTACACCTTC
CDR3 protein: CSVGGLYGYTF

D gene: -
J gene: TRBJ1-2
V gene: TRBV29-1
clone size: -
CDR3 DNA: TGCAGCGTTGGCGGGGATCCCTATGGCTACACCTTC
CDR3 protein: CSVGGDPYGYTF

D gene: -
J gene: TRBJ2-3
V gene: TRBV13
clone size: -
CDR3 DNA: TGTGCCAGCAGCTCCCGAGGAGGGAACACAGATACGCAGTATTTT
CDR3 protein: CASSSRGGNTDTQYF

D gene: TRBD1
J gene: TRBJ2-2
V gene: TRBV6-5
clone size: -
CDR3 DNA: TGTGCCAGCAGGACAGGGGTGAACACCGGGGAGCTGTTTTTT
CDR3 protein: CASRTGVNTGELFF

D gene: -
J gene: TRBJ1-2
V gene: TRBV30
clone size: -
CDR3 DNA: TGTGCCTGGAGTGTACCGGGAGCTAACTATGGCTACACCTTC
CDR3 protein: CAWSVPGANYGYTF

D gene: -
J gene: TRBJ1-1
V gene: TRBV6-6
clone size: -
CDR3 DNA: TGTGCCAGCTCAAGGGGACTCCAGCTTGAAGCTTTCTTT
CDR3 protein: CASSRGLQLEAFF

D gene: TRBD1
J gene: TRBJ1-6
V gene: TRBV6-5
clone size: -
CDR3 DNA: TGTGCCAGCAGTTATGACAGGGGGGAGCTTAATTCACCCCTCCACTTT
CDR3 protein: CASSYDRGELNSPLHF

D gene: TRBD1
J gene: TRBJ1-5
V gene: TRBV28
clone size: -
CDR3 DNA: TGTGCCAGCAGTTCATGGACAGGGTACAATCAGCCCCAGCATTTT
CDR3 protein: CASSSWTGYNQPQHF

D gene: -
J gene: TRBJ2-5
V gene: TRBV15
clone size: -
CDR3 DNA: TGTGCCACCAGCAGAGATGGGGCACCCCAAGAGACCCAGTACTTC
CDR3 protein: CATSRDGAPQETQYF

D gene: -
J gene: TRBJ2-7
V gene: TRBV10-3
clone size: -
CDR3 DNA: TGTGCCATCAGTGAGTCGCACCGGGACGAGCAGTACTTC
CDR3 protein: CAISESHRDEQYF

D gene: -
J gene: TRBJ1-5
V gene: TRBV6-6
clone size: -
CDR3 DNA: TGTGCCAGCAGTTACTCTAGCGGGGGCAGGCAGCCCCAGCATTTT
CDR3 protein: CASSYSSGGRQPQHF

D gene: TRBD1
J gene: TRBJ2-7
V gene: TRBV4-2
clone size: -
CDR3 DNA: TGTGCCAGCAGCCAAAGTCAGGGGGCTAGGGAGCAGTACTTC
CDR3 protein: CASSQSQGAREQYF

D gene: -
J gene: TRBJ2-1
V gene: TRBV2
clone size: -
CDR3 DNA: TGTGCCAGCAGTGAAGGTGGGAGAACCTACAATGAGCAGTTCTTC
CDR3 protein: CASSEGGRTYNEQFF